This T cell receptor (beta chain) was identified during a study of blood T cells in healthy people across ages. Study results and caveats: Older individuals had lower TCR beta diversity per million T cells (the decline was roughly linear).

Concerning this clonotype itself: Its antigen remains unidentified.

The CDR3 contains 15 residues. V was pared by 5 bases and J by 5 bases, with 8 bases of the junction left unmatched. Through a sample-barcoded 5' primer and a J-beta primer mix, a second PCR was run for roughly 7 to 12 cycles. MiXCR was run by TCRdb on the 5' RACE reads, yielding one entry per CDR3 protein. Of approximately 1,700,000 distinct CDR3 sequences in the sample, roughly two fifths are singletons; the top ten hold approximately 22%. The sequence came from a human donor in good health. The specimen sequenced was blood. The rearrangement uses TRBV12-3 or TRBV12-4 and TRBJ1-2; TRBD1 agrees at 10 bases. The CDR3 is CASSPRTGGWYGYTF. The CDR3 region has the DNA TGTGCCAGCAGTCCCCGGACAGGGGGTTGGTATGGCTACACCTTC.